One sample yielded the 22 T cell receptor beta chains listed below, sequenced in a study of blood T cell repertoires in COVID-19. Clones were read by immunoSEQ multiplex PCR, and TCRdb kept only the in-frame ones, dropping some. Here the sample spans fewer than 200,000 clones, approximately 90% being singletons. Sequenced input: peripheral blood. The receptors stem from a man between 40 and 49 years old with active or convalescent COVID-19.

The rearrangement joins TRBV18 to TRBJ1-6; a weak D match, TRBD1 (5 bases). This CDR3 has 14 residues. The germline V gene encodes CDR1 KGHSH and CDR2 LQKENI. Between the trimmed V and J ends, which lost 1 base and 14 bases, there was a span of 15 bases. In nucleotides, the CDR3 is TGTGCCAGCTCACCACTTACAGGCCAGTCCGCCCTCCACTTT. It is translated as CASSPLTGQSALHF.

The chain combines TRBV7-8 with TRBJ1-5; the match to TRBD1 covers 12 bases. Germline V lookup: CDR1 SGHVS, CDR2 FQNEAQ. The CDR3 is 19 residues long. The ends lost 2 bases at V and 2 bases at J; junction bases unmatched: 10. CDR3 sequence (DNA): TGTGCCAGCAGCTTAAGTGGGACAGGGGGCAAATTTGGCAATCAGCCCCAGCATTTT. It is translated as CASSLSGTGGKFGNQPQHF.

The gene calls are TRBV7-9 and TRBJ1-1; 7 nucleotides line up with TRBD1. The V and J ends lost 4 bases and 3 bases, in that order; junction bases with no gene match: 5. The CDR3 is made up of 14 amino acids. Germline V gene sequence: CDR1 SEHNR, CDR2 FQNEAQ (reference sequence). CDR3 protein: CASSSQGGYTEAFF. CDR3 bases: TGTGCCAGCAGCTCTCAGGGGGGATACACTGAAGCTTTCTTT.

CDR3 in DNA: TGTGCCAGCAGCTTCGGGGGGCCTAGGGACCAGTACTTC. This encodes CASSFGGPRDQYF. V and J are TRBV12-3 or TRBV12-4 and TRBJ2-5, with D maybe TRBD2 (7 bases). V lost 6 bases and J lost 10, with 18 bases in between. This CDR3 has 13 residues.

V usage is TRBV2 and J usage is TRBJ1-1; D is undetermined. CDR3 length: 13 residues. The germline gives CDR1 SNHLY, CDR2 FYNNEI. The V end was cut by 5 bases, the J end by 0 bases, with 7 bases between. CDR3 DNA: TGTGCCAGCAGTCAAGTAATGAACACTGAAGCTTTCTTT. It specifies CASSQVMNTEAFF.

The rearrangement joins TRBV7-8 to TRBJ1-3, with D maybe TRBD1 (5 bases). V lost 0 bases, J lost 3 bases, and 15 bases lay in between. Germline lookup yields CDR1 SGHVS and CDR2 FQNEAQ. The CDR3 covers 17 residues. CDR3 bases: TGTGCCAGCAGCTTAGCGTCGGGGGGTCTTGGTGGAAACACCATATATTTT. Translated, it gives CASSLASGGLGGNTIYF.

The chain employs TRBV29-1 and TRBJ1-2; D possibly corresponds to TRBD1 (6 bases). CDR3 length: 19 amino acids. V was shortened by 5 bases and J by 0 bases, with 28 bases between the two germline ends. Germline V CDR1 and CDR2: SQVTM, ANQGSEA. In nucleotides, the CDR3 is TGCAGCGTTTACGGACAGAGGGGTTGGGGTCCGGGCGCTAACTATGGCTACACCTTC. This encodes CSVYGQRGWGPGANYGYTF. The variable domain in full, with the rest retrieved from reference TRBV29-1 and TRBJ1-2, is SAVISQKPSRDICQRGTSLTIQCQVDSQVTMMFWYRQQPGQSLTLIATANQGSEATYESGFVIDKFPISRPNLTFSTLTVSNMSPEDSSIYLCSVYGQRGWGPGANYGYTFGSGTRLTVV.

The chain joins TRBV6-4 to TRBJ2-3; TRBD2 matches at 13 bases. The CDR3 length is 15 residues. With V trimmed by 5 bases and J by 5 bases, 4 bases remained unmatched. The germline CDR1 and CDR2 sequences are MRHNA and SNTAGT. The CDR3 sequence: CASSLTSGGLDTQYF. DNA of the CDR3: TGTGCCAGCAGTCTGACTAGCGGGGGGTTAGATACGCAGTATTTT.

This clone was observed a single time. The rearrangement uses TRBV7-2 and TRBJ1-1; D not resolved. Trimming left V 2 bases short and J 3 bases short, with 10 bases between. CDR1 and CDR2 (germline): SGHTA, FQGNSA. This CDR3 comprises 14 residues. CDR3 sequence (DNA): TGTGCCAGCAGCTTATTCGCGGCTGACACTGAAGCTTTCTTT. Amino acids: CASSLFAADTEAFF.

V usage is TRBV5-1 and J usage is TRBJ2-1; 12 positions agree with TRBD2. Germline assignment: CDR1 SGHRS and CDR2 YFSETQ. The V and J ends lost 4 bases and 7 bases, in that order; junction bases with no gene match: 6. The CDR3 is 15 residues long. The CDR3 region is CASSPRLAGDNEQFF. In DNA form, the CDR3 reads TGCGCCAGCAGCCCGCGACTAGCGGGGGATAATGAGCAGTTCTTC.

The chain has TRBV6-5 and TRBJ2-7; D is undetermined. The CDR3 extends over 11 amino acids. The germline V gene has CDR1 MNHEY and CDR2 SVGAGI. Trimming stripped 6 bases from V and 3 bases from J, with 6 bases between. CDR3 coding DNA: TGTGCCAGCAGGGGCCTCTACGAGCAGTACTTC. Amino acid sequence: CASRGLYEQYF.

The genes are TRBV11-3 and TRBJ2-3, with 8 bases identical to TRBD2. Germline CDR1 SGHNT, CDR2 YENEEA. This CDR3 has 14 amino acids. Losses at the gene ends were 6 bases for V and 7 bases for J; bases not matched to a gene: 9. The CDR3 DNA is TGTGCCAGCAGGCCGAATAGCGGGACGTATACGCAGTATTTT. It translates to CASRPNSGTYTQYF.

The V call is TRBV10-3, the J call TRBJ2-1, with 9 bases identical to TRBD1. The CDR3 is 15 amino acids. Germline V gene sequence: CDR1 ENHRY, CDR2 SYGVKD. V dropped 5 bases and J dropped 8; count of bases not matched to a gene: 10. CDR3 sequence reads: CAISIDRGVNDEQFF. The CDR3 DNA reads TGTGCCATCAGTATAGACAGGGGGGTTAACGATGAGCAGTTCTTC.

The chain joins TRBV5-1 to TRBJ2-7; 8 positions match TRBD2. Per germline, CDR1 SGHRS and CDR2 YFSETQ. The CDR3 sequence is 15 residues long. V lost 0 bases, J lost 3 bases, and 5 bases stayed unmatched. CDR3 sequence (DNA): TGCGCCAGCAGCTTGGAAGCGGGGGCCAACTACGAGCAGTACTTC. Translation: CASSLEAGANYEQYF.

The chain has TRBV14 and TRBJ1-1; 7 positions agree with TRBD1. J lost 7 bases, V lost 4 bases, and 6 bases had no gene match. The CDR3 runs 13 residues. CDR1 is SGHDN and CDR2 is FVKESK in the germline V gene. The CDR3 here is CASSPIRTGEAFF. The CDR3 nucleotides read TGTGCCAGCAGCCCAATTCGGACAGGTGAAGCTTTCTTT.

This clone showed up just once. The chain employs TRBV21-1 and TRBJ2-1; the D call TRBD1 from the table was never checked on the DNA. TRBV21-1 is a pseudogene segment. The CDR3 has 19 amino acids. CDR3 in amino acids: CASSKTASGMCGSYNEQFF. As DNA, the CDR3 is TGTGCCAGCAGCAAAACGGCTTCAGGGATGTGTGGCTCCTACAATGAGCAGTTCTTC.

The chain joins TRBV6-5 to TRBJ2-5, with 8 bases fitting TRBD2. CDR3 size: 16 residues. V dropped 3 bases and J dropped 2; count of bases not matched to a gene: 8. Germline V gene data show CDR1 as MNHEY and CDR2 as SVGAGI. Here the CDR3 DNA reads TGTGCCAGCAGTTATCGACTAGCGTCCTCGCAAGAGACCCAGTACTTC. Translating gives CASSYRLASSQETQYF.

The chain couples TRBV19 to TRBJ1-5, with 7 positions matching TRBD1. V lost 5 bases, J lost 6 bases, and 10 bases stayed unmatched. Germline V gene lookup returns CDR1 LNHDA and CDR2 SQIVND (reference sequence). CDR3 length equals 15 residues. DNA of the CDR3: TGTGCCAGTAGTCTTTACGCGACAGGGAGTCAGCCCCAGCATTTT. It translates to CASSLYATGSQPQHF.

The V call is TRBV3-1 (or the pseudogene TRBV3-2), the J call TRBJ2-2; TRBD2 aligns across 7 bases. Germline V CDR1 and CDR2: LGHDT, YNNKEL (reference sequence). After removal of 5 bases from V and 1 base from J, the junction contained 10 bases not matched to a gene. CDR3 length: 17 amino acids. The CDR3 sequence: CASSTRLADMNTGELFF. The CDR3 DNA reads TGTGCCAGCAGCACCCGACTAGCTGATATGAACACCGGGGAGCTGTTTTTT.

Only a few counts were recorded for this clone. The CDR3, as DNA: TGTGCCAGCGGAGGGGCCAGGCTTAATGAAAAACTGTTTTTT. This sequence encodes CASGGARLNEKLFF. The chain joins TRBV28 to TRBJ1-4; tentatively, D is TRBD1 (5 bases). Per the germline V gene, CDR1 is MDHEN and CDR2 is SYDVKM. The CDR3 is 14 amino acids. V was shortened by 8 bases and J by 4 bases, with 14 bases between the two germline ends.

This chain uses TRBV11-2 with TRBJ2-7, with D perhaps matching TRBD1 (6 bases). CDR3 length equals 13 residues. The germline gives CDR1 SGHAT, CDR2 FQNNGV. V was cut by 3 bases and J by 6 bases, with 12 bases left in between. For the CDR3, the DNA is TGTGCCAGCAGCTTCCAAATAGGGGGCGAGCAGTACTTC. This sequence encodes CASSFQIGGEQYF.

The rearrangement uses TRBV7-3 and TRBJ1-2, with 10 bases that match TRBD1. From germline, CDR1 is SGHTA and CDR2 FQGTGA. Unmatched junction bases numbered 4, after V lost 5 bases and J lost 7 bases. The CDR3 runs to 13 residues. The CDR3 nucleotides are TGTGCCAGCAGCCAGGGGACAGGGGTTGGCTACACCTTC. Translation: CASSQGTGVGYTF.